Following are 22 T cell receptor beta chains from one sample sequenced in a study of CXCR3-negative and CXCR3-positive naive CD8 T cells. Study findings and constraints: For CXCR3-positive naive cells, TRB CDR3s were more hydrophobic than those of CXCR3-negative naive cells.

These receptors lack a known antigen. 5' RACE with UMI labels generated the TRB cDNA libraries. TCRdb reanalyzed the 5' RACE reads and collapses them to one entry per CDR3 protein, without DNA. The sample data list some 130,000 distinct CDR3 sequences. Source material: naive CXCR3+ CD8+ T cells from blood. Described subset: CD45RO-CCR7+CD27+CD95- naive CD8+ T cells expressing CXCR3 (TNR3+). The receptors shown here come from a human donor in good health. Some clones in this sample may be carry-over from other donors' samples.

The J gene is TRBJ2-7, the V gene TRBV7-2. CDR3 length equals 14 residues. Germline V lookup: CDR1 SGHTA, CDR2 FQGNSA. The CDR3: CASSFPRSSYEQYF. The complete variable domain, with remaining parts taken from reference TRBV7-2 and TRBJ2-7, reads GAGVSQSPSNKVTEKGKDVELRCDPISGHTALYWYRQSLGQGLEFLIYFQGNSAPDKSGLPSDRFSAERTGGSVSTLTIQRTQQEDSAVYLCASSFPRSSYEQYFGPGTRLTVT.

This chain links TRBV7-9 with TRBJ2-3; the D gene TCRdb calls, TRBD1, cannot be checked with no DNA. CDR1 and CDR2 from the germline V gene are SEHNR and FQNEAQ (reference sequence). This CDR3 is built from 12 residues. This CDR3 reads CASSPGGDTQYF.

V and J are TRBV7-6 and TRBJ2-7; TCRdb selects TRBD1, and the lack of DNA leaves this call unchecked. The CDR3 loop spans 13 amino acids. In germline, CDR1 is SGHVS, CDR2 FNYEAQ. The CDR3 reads CASSWSLGGEQYF.

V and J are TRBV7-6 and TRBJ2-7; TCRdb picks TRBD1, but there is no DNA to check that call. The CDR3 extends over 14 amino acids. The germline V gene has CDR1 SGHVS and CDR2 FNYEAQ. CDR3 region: CASSLERQGTEQYF.

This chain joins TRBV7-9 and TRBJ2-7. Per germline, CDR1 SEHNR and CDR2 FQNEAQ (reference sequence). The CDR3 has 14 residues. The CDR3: CASSRLASNYEQYF.

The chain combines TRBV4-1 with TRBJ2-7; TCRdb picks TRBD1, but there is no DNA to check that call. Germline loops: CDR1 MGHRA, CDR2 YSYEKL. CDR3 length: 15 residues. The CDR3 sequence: CASSPRDPPTYEQYF.

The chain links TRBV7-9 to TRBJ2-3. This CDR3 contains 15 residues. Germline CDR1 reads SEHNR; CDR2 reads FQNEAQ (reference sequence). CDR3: CASSFTTPSTDTQYF.

This CDR3 reads CASSLQGTGLYEQYF. This chain connects TRBV5-5 to TRBJ2-7; there is no DNA to check the TCRdb D call of TRBD1. The CDR3 contains 15 residues. CDR1 and CDR2 (germline): SGHKS, YYEKEE (reference sequence).

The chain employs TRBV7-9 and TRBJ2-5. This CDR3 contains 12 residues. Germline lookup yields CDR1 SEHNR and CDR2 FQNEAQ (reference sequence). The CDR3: CASSHSQETQYF.

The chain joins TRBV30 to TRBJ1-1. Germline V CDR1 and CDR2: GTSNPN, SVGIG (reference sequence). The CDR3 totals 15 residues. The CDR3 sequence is CAWSVRGVRNTEAFF.

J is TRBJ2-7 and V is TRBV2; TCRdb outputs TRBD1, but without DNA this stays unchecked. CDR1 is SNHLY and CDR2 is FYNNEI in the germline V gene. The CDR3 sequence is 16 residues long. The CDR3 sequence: CASSGPWTGGGYEQYF.

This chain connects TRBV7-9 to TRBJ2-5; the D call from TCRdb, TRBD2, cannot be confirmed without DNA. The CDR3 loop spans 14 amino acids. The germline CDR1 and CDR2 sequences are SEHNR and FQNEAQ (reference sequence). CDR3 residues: CASSLGGLEETQYF.

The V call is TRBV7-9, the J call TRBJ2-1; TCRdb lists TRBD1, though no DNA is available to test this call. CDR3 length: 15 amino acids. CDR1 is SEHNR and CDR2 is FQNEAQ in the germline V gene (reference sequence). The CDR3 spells CASSETDRGDNEQFF.

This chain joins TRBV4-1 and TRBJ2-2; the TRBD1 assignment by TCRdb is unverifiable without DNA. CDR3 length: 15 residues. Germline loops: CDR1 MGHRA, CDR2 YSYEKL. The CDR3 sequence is CASSPGAAFTGELFF.

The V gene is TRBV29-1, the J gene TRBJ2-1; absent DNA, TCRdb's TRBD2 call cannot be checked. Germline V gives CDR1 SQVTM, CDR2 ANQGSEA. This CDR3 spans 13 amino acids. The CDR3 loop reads CSAAESSYNEQFF.

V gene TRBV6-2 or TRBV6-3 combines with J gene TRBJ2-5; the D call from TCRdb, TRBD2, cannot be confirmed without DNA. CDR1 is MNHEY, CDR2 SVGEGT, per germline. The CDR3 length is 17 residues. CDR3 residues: CASSSYASSGGGETQYF.

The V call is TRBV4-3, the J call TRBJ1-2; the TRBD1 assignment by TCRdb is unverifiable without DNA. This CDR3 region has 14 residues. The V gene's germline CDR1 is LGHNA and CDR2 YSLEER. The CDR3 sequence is CASSQDRGGYGYTF.

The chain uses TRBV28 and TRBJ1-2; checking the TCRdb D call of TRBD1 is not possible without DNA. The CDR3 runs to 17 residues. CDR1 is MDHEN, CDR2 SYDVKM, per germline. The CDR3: CASSQGNFDRTNYGYTF.

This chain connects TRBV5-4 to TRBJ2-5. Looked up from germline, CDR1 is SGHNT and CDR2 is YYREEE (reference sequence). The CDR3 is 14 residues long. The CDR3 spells CASSLGSLQETQYF.

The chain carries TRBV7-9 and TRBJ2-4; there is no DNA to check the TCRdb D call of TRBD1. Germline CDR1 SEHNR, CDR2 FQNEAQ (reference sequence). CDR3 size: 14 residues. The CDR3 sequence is CASSWDRDGNIQYF.

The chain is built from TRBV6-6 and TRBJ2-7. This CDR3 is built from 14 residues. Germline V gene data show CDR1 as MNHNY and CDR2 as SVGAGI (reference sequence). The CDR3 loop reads CASSYEFGLGEQYF.

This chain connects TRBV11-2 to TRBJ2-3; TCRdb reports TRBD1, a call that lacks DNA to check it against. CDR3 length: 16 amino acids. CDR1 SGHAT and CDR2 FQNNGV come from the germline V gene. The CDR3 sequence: CASSSYLGGSPDTQYF.